The 15 T cell receptor beta chains below were found in one sample sequenced in a study of cytomegalovirus exposure and HLA in healthy donors. Primers included in the PCR were 60 Vbeta and 13 Jbeta primers. The method was immunoSEQ multiplex PCR; TCRdb's version includes in-frame clones alone and lacks a portion of them. The sample holds just over 200,000 clones, 70% seen once. The sequenced sample was PBMCs. The receptors here all came from a man aged 35 to 55 in good health and CMV-seropositive.

The sample holds one count of this clone. The chain carries TRBV11-2 and TRBJ1-2; 10 bases are a match to TRBD1. The CDR3 is 15 amino acids. The germline V gene encodes CDR1 SGHAT and CDR2 FQNNGV. The V and J ends lost 1 base and 6 bases, in that order; junction bases with no gene match: 5. CDR3 sequence: CASSLAGTGDHGYTF. The CDR3 nucleotides are TGTGCCAGCAGCTTAGCGGGGACAGGGGACCATGGCTACACCTTC.

The chain joins TRBV15 to TRBJ2-2; no reliable D call. The length of the CDR3 is 15 residues. Germline V CDR1 and CDR2: LNHNV, YYDKDF (reference sequence). Trimming pared 0 bases from V and 0 bases from J, leaving 5 bases between. CDR3 in DNA: TGTGCCACCAGCAGAGAGTATCCGAACACCGGGGAGCTGTTTTTT. Protein sequence: CATSREYPNTGELFF.

This clone came up a few times. V usage is TRBV7-9 and J usage is TRBJ1-5; 7 bases map to TRBD1. There are 16 residues in the CDR3. J gave up 0 bases and V 4 bases, and 6 bases lay outside the gene matches. Germline-derived CDR1 and CDR2 are SEHNR and FQNEAQ (reference sequence). CDR3 loop: CASSSWTGYSNQPQHF. In nucleotides, the CDR3 is TGTGCCAGCAGCTCGTGGACAGGCTATAGCAATCAGCCCCAGCATTTT.

The rearrangement uses TRBV2 and TRBJ2-2, with TRBD1 as a possible D gene (5 bases). The germline CDR1 and CDR2 sequences are SNHLY and FYNNEI. The CDR3 length is 15 residues. The V and J ends lost 2 bases and 3 bases respectively, with 10 bases between them. Written as DNA, the CDR3 is TGTGCCAGCAGTGAAATGCAGGGTTACACCGGGGAGCTGTTTTTT. Translating gives CASSEMQGYTGELFF.

This clone has a handful of counts. Other DNA sequences in this specimen translate into the identical CDR3. The V and J genes are TRBV18 and TRBJ1-1; D perhaps matches TRBD1 (5 bases). Germline lookup yields CDR1 KGHSH and CDR2 LQKENI. This CDR3 has 13 amino acids. V lost 3 bases and J 1 base, leaving 6 bases between the germline ends. The CDR3 here is CASSPQGNTEAFF. Written as DNA, the CDR3 is TGTGCCAGCTCACCTCAGGGGAACACTGAAGCTTTCTTT.

The genes are TRBV13 and TRBJ1-2, with no clear D. From germline, CDR1 is PRHDT and CDR2 FYEKMQ (reference sequence). This CDR3 has 15 residues. Trimming shortened V by 3 bases and J by 7 bases, and 18 bases separated the two germline ends. The CDR3 region is CASSFASGVGVGYTF. As DNA, the CDR3 is TGTGCCAGCAGCTTTGCATCGGGCGTCGGGGTTGGCTACACCTTC.

V usage is TRBV18 and J usage is TRBJ1-5; 8 positions agree with TRBD1. The V gene's germline CDR1 is KGHSH and CDR2 LQKENI. J gave up 0 bases and V 3 bases, and 4 bases lay outside the gene matches. This CDR3 is 16 amino acids long. CDR3 protein: CASSPDRADSNQPQHF. The DNA for the CDR3 is TGTGCCAGCTCACCGGACAGGGCTGATAGCAATCAGCCCCAGCATTTT.

This chain uses TRBV6-5 with TRBJ2-7, with 9 bases fitting TRBD1. The CDR3 totals 14 residues. J was trimmed by 3 bases and V by 5 bases; bases with no gene match: 5. Germline V gives CDR1 MNHEY, CDR2 SVGAGI. DNA for the CDR3: TGTGCCAGCAGTCGGACAGGGGCCGGCTACGAGCAGTACTTC. Translating gives CASSRTGAGYEQYF.

V usage is TRBV7-7 and J usage is TRBJ2-5, with D tentatively TRBD1 (6 bases). Trimming removed 1 base at V and 5 bases at J, with 8 bases between. This CDR3 has 13 amino acids. Germline loops: CDR1 SSHAT, CDR2 FNYEAQ (reference sequence). CDR3 sequence: CASSLDQGETQYF. The CDR3 bases are TGTGCCAGCAGCTTAGACCAGGGGGAGACCCAGTACTTC.

This clone was seen a handful of times. The sample contains more than one DNA sequence encoding this CDR3. The chain carries TRBV7-9 and TRBJ2-2; 8 bases are shared with TRBD1. Germline values: CDR1 SEHNR, CDR2 FQNEAQ (reference sequence). J lost 6 bases, V lost 5 bases, and 2 bases had no gene match. CDR3 length: 13 residues. The CDR3 DNA is TGTGCCAGCAGCCCGACAGGGGCCGGGGAGCTGTTTTTT. Its translation: CASSPTGAGELFF.

The CDR3 nucleotides are TGTGCCAGCAGTGAAGCGCTAGGTTATCAAGAGACCCAGTACTTC. Translated, it gives CASSEALGYQETQYF. The chain combines TRBV2 with TRBJ2-5; no reliable D call. Germline-derived CDR1 and CDR2 are SNHLY and FYNNEI. V lost 0 bases and J 2 bases, leaving 10 bases between the germline ends. The CDR3 runs 15 residues.

This clone has a handful of counts. Here the CDR3 DNA reads TGCGCCAGCAGCCAGAGGGGACAGAACACCGGGGAGCTGTTTTTT. Translation gives CASSQRGQNTGELFF. This chain connects TRBV4-1 to TRBJ2-2, with a tentative D call TRBD1 (6 bases). The CDR3 sequence is 15 residues long. Germline assignment: CDR1 MGHRA and CDR2 YSYEKL. V was shortened by 3 bases and J by 1 base, with 9 bases between the two germline ends.

The genes are TRBV7-8 and TRBJ1-2; a weak D match, TRBD1 (5 bases). Germline V gene data show CDR1 as SGHVS and CDR2 as FQNEAQ. The V and J ends lost 5 bases and 3 bases respectively, with 7 bases between them. This CDR3 is 12 amino acids long. CDR3 nucleotides: TGTGCCAGCAGCCAGGGTGACTATGGCTACACCTTC. It is translated as CASSQGDYGYTF.

This sequence joins TRBV19 and TRBJ1-5; 8 nucleotides align to TRBD1. This CDR3 has 14 residues. V was clipped by 1 base and J by 8 bases; unmatched bases: 4. Germline loops: CDR1 LNHDA, CDR2 SQIVND (reference sequence). The CDR3 here is CASSIAAGGKPQHF. The CDR3, as DNA: TGTGCCAGTAGTATAGCAGCAGGGGGCAAGCCCCAGCATTTT.

This clone is a singleton in its sample. Other DNA sequences in this specimen translate into the identical CDR3. The chain is built from TRBV5-6 and TRBJ1-2; TRBD1 is a possible D gene (5 bases). The CDR3 consists of 14 residues. Germline lookup yields CDR1 SGHDT and CDR2 YYEEEE. With 1 base removed from V and 2 bases from J, the gap between germline ends came to 9 bases. The CDR3, as DNA: TGTGCCAGCAGCTTGTTCCAGGGAAACTATGGCTACACCTTC. The encoded protein is CASSLFQGNYGYTF.